The 10 T cell receptor beta chains listed next were all sequenced from one sample in a study of T cells in tumors after PD-1 blockade. Profiled with immunoSEQ multiplex PCR; TCRdb holds only in-frame clones, not every one. The repertoire holds nearly 25,000 clones, roughly four fifths seen once, with 9.5% to 15% in the top ten. The source material was PBMCs, sampled after anti-PD-1 treatment. These receptors were collected from a human donor with basal cell carcinoma.

Regarding this clone: An end of the junction does not agree with germline; a read error may underlie this. The rearrangement uses TRBV2 and TRBJ1-4; D is ambiguous. Looked up from germline, CDR1 is SNHLY and CDR2 is FYNNEI. CDR3 length: 14 residues. The chain's CDR3 is CASREDSLNEKLFF. The CDR3 DNA reads TGTGCCAGCAGGGAAGATTCGCTTAATGAAAAACTGTTTTTT.

The chain carries TRBV6-5 and TRBJ1-1; the match to TRBD1 covers 10 bases. CDR3 size: 15 residues. Trimming cost V 6 bases and J 3 bases; bases outside gene matches: 7. Looked up from germline, CDR1 is MNHEY and CDR2 is SVGAGI. The CDR3 region is CASRNRQGADTEAFF. The CDR3 bases are TGTGCCAGCAGGAACCGACAGGGGGCGGACACTGAAGCTTTCTTT.

V is TRBV5-5 and J is TRBJ2-1; 14 nucleotides align to TRBD2. The CDR3 consists of 19 residues. V lost 5 bases to trimming and J lost 4 bases; unmatched junction nucleotides: 14. CDR1 and CDR2 from the germline V gene are SGHKS and YYEKEE (reference sequence). In nucleotides, the CDR3 is TGTGCCAGCAGACTTGGACTAGCGGGGGGCCGTAACCCATACAATGAGCAGTTCTTC. Translation gives CASRLGLAGGRNPYNEQFF. Based on the CDR3 plus reference TRBV5-5 and TRBJ2-1, the full variable domain is DAGVTQSPTHLIKTRGQQVTLRCSPISGHKSVSWYQQVLGQGPQFIFQYYEKEERGRGNFPDRFSARQFPNYSSELNVNALLLGDSALYLCASRLGLAGGRNPYNEQFFGPGTRLTVL.

J is TRBJ2-7 and V is TRBV5-4; the match to TRBD1 covers 10 bases. This CDR3 comprises 14 residues. After removal of 4 bases from V and 5 bases from J, the junction contained 6 bases not matched to a gene. Per the germline V gene, CDR1 is SGHNT and CDR2 is YYREEE (reference sequence). CDR3 DNA sequence: TGTGCCAGCAGCGAGGGACAGGGGTGGAACGAGCAGTACTTC. It translates to CASSEGQGWNEQYF.

The genes are TRBV28 and TRBJ1-5; 8 bases align to TRBD1. CDR1 MDHEN and CDR2 SYDVKM come from the germline V gene. The length of the CDR3 is 17 residues. The ends lost 5 bases at V and 6 bases at J; junction bases unmatched: 15. The CDR3 DNA is TGTGCCAGCAGTCCTATAAAAATGACAGGGGCGACTCAGCCCCAGCATTTT. Residues: CASSPIKMTGATQPQHF.

The J gene is TRBJ2-2, the V gene TRBV25-1, with D possibly matching TRBD1 (6 bases). CDR3 size: 13 residues. Germline lookup yields CDR1 MGHDK and CDR2 SYGVNS. Trimming took off 8 bases at V and 4 bases at J, with 11 bases between the two ends. For the CDR3, the DNA is TGTGCCAGCCGGGGACAATTCACCGGGGAGCTGTTTTTT. This encodes CASRGQFTGELFF.

V gene TRBV11-3 combines with J gene TRBJ2-5; D may match TRBD1 or TRBD2 (6 bases each). The CDR3 contains 15 residues. CDR1 SGHNT and CDR2 YENEEA come from the germline V gene. The V end lost 3 bases, the J end lost 5 bases, and 16 bases lay between the germline ends. CDR3 nucleotides: TGTGCCAGCAGCTTTAAGACCCCCGGGGGCGAGACCCAGTACTTC. Translation gives CASSFKTPGGETQYF.

This sequence joins TRBV20-1 and TRBJ1-5; D perhaps matches TRBD1 (5 bases). The CDR3 contains 16 residues. V was pared by 3 bases and J by 1 base, with 16 bases between. CDR1 DFQATT and CDR2 SNEGSKA come from the germline V gene (reference sequence). DNA for the CDR3: TGCAGTGCTAGTAGGAGGGGCATTATGAGCAATCAGCCCCAGCATTTT. Translated, it gives CSASRRGIMSNQPQHF.

The genes are TRBV6-1 and TRBJ1-1; D perhaps matches TRBD1 (5 bases). Germline CDR1 MNHNS, CDR2 SASEGT. V was shortened by 1 base and J by 2 bases, with 20 bases between the two germline ends. This CDR3 contains 18 residues. The CDR3 region is CASSEEGVGTGDNTEAFF. The CDR3 DNA sequence: TGTGCCAGCAGTGAAGAAGGGGTAGGTACCGGGGACAACACTGAAGCTTTCTTT.

The gene calls are TRBV19 and TRBJ2-3; a weak D match, TRBD1 (5 bases). V was pared by 8 bases and J by 3 bases, with 12 bases between. The CDR3 sequence is 13 residues long. The germline gives CDR1 LNHDA, CDR2 SQIVND (reference sequence). The CDR3 DNA is TGTGCCAGTGGTCAGGGTGGTACAGATACGCAGTATTTT. It translates to CASGQGGTDTQYF.